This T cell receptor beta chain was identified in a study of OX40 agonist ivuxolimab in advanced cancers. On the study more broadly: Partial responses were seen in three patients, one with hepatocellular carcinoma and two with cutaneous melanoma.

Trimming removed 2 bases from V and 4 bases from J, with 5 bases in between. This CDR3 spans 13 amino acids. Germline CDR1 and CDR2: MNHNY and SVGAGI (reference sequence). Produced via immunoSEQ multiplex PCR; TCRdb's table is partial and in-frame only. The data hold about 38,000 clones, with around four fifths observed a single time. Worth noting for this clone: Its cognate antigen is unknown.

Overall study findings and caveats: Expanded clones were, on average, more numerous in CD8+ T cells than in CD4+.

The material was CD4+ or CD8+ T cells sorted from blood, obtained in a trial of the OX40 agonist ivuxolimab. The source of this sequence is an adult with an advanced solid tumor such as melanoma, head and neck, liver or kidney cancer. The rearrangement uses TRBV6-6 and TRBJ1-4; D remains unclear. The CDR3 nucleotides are TGTGCCAGCAGTTACGCGGGTAATGAAAAACTGTTTTTT. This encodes CASSYAGNEKLFF.